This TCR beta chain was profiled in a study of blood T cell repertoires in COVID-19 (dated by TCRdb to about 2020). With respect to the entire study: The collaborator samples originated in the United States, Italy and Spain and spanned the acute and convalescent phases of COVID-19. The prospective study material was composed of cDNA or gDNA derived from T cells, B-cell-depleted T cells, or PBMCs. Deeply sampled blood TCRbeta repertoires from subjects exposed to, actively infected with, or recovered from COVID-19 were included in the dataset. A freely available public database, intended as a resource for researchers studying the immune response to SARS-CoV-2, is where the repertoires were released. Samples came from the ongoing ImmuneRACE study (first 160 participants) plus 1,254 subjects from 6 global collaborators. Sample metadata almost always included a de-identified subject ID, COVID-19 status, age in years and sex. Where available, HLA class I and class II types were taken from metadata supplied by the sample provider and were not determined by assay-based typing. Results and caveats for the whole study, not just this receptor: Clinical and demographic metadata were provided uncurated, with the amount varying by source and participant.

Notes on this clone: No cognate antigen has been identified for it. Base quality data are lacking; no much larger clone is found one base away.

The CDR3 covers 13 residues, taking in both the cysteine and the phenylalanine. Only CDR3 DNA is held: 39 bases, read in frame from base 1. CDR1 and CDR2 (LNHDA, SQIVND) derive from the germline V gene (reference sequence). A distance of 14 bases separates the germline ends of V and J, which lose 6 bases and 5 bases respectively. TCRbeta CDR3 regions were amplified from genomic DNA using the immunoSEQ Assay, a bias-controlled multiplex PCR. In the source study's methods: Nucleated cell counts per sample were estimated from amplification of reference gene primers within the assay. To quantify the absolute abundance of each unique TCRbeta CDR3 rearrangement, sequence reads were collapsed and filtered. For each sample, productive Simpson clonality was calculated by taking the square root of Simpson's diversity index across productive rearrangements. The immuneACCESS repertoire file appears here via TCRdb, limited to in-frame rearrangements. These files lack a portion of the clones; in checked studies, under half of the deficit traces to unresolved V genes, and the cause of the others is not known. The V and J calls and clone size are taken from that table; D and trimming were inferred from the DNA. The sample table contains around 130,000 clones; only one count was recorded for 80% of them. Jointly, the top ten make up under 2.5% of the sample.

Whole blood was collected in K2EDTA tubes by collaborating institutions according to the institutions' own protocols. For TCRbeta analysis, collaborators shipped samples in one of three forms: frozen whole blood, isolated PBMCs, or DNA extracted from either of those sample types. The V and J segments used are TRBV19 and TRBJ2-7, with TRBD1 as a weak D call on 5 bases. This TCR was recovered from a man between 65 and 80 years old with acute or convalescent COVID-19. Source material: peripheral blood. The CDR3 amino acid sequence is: CASRATGVHEQYF. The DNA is TGTGCCAGTAGAGCCACAGGAGTCCACGAGCAGTACTTC.